This is a list of T cell receptor beta chains from one sample in a study of shared clonotypes between healthy human individuals. Clones were sequenced by immunoSEQ multiplex PCR, and TCRdb holds only the in-frame ones, with some missing. The repertoire holds a few hundred thousand clones, under 80% seen once, with more than 9.5% in the top ten. The sample was memory CD4+ T cells sorted from blood. The receptors stem from a man younger than 45 in good health. Each CDR3 is given with its conserved first and last residue. D genes are given only for firm matches. Some rows have no size entry. The others give once, few or many, or a class for an expanded clone.

D: -
size: -
V: TRBV6-6
J: TRBJ2-1
CDR3: CASSYSPAHEQFF
DNA: TGTGCCAGCAGTTACTCGCCCGCTCATGAGCAGTTCTTC

D: -
size: -
V: TRBV11-2
J: TRBJ2-5
CDR3: CASSLDLSGTQYF
DNA: TGTGCCAGCAGCTTAGATCTGAGTGGGACCCAGTACTTC

D: TRBD1
size: once
V: TRBV7-2
J: TRBJ1-4
CDR3: CASSLVQGAYATNEKLFF
DNA: TGTGCCAGCAGCTTGGTGCAGGGGGCGTATGCAACTAATGAAAAACTGTTTTTT

D: TRBD2
size: -
V: TRBV27
J: TRBJ2-1
CDR3: CATGSLFGLAGDYEQFF
DNA: TGTGCCACCGGTTCACTTTTTGGACTAGCGGGAGACTATGAGCAGTTCTTC

D: TRBD1
size: -
V: TRBV23-1
J: TRBJ1-2
CDR3: CASSQSFGQGTCYGYTF
DNA: TGCGCCAGCAGTCAATCCTTCGGACAGGGGACGTGCTATGGCTACACCTTC

D: TRBD2
size: -
V: TRBV29-1
J: TRBJ2-1
CDR3: CSVGTSMGNEQFF
DNA: TGCAGCGTGGGGACTAGCATGGGCAATGAGCAGTTCTTC

D: -
size: many
V: TRBV20-1
J: TRBJ1-2
CDR3: CSARDVYGYTF
DNA: TGCAGTGCTAGAGACGTATATGGCTACACCTTC

D: TRBD2
size: -
V: TRBV5-5
J: TRBJ2-1
CDR3: CASSGGLAVVNEQFF
DNA: TGTGCCAGCAGCGGGGGACTAGCGGTTGTCAATGAGCAGTTCTTC

D: TRBD1
size: few
V: TRBV29-1
J: TRBJ2-3
CDR3: CSVDRGNTQYF
DNA: TGCAGCGTGGACAGGGGTAATACGCAGTATTTT

D: TRBD1
size: many
V: TRBV7-9
J: TRBJ1-1
CDR3: CASSLVAGGQPEAFF
DNA: TGTGCCAGCAGCTTAGTGGCAGGGGGCCAACCTGAAGCTTTCTTT

D: -
size: -
V: TRBV6-1
J: TRBJ2-1
CDR3: CASSEALMFARSREQFF
DNA: TGTGCCAGCAGTGAAGCGCTTATGTTTGCCCGATCGAGAGAGCAGTTCTTC

D: TRBD2
size: -
V: TRBV27
J: TRBJ2-5
CDR3: CASSITSGRSGTQYF
DNA: TGTGCCAGCAGTATAACTAGCGGGAGGTCTGGGACCCAGTACTTC

D: TRBD2
size: -
V: TRBV6-1
J: TRBJ2-2
CDR3: CASIISGGTGELFF
DNA: TGTGCCAGCATCATTAGCGGGGGCACCGGGGAGCTGTTTTTT

D: -
size: -
V: TRBV5-5
J: TRBJ2-1
CDR3: CASSLAPAHPPVGEQFF
DNA: TGTGCCAGCAGCTTGGCCCCTGCCCACCCGCCAGTAGGTGAGCAGTTCTTC

D: -
size: -
V: TRBV6-6
J: TRBJ1-2
CDR3: CASSYKQGASGYTF
DNA: TGTGCCAGCAGTTACAAGCAGGGTGCCTCTGGCTACACCTTC

D: TRBD1
size: -
V: TRBV10-2
J: TRBJ1-3
CDR3: CASSHRWDRGPFAGNTIYF
DNA: TGCGCCAGCAGTCATCGATGGGACAGGGGGCCATTTGCGGGAAACACCATATATTTT

D: -
size: few
V: TRBV14
J: TRBJ1-1
CDR3: CASSQDLLGNTEAFF
DNA: TGTGCCAGCAGCCAAGATCTTCTGGGGAACACTGAAGCTTTCTTT

D: TRBD2
size: -
V: TRBV5-6
J: TRBJ2-7
CDR3: CASRRGLADSYEQYF
DNA: TGTGCCAGCAGACGGGGACTAGCGGATTCCTACGAGCAGTACTTC

D: -
size: -
V: TRBV27
J: TRBJ1-4
CDR3: CASSYGDGGTNEKLFF
DNA: TGTGCCAGCTCATATGGGGATGGGGGAACTAATGAAAAACTGTTTTTT

D: TRBD2
size: -
V: TRBV19
J: TRBJ2-3
CDR3: CASSPSAGARTDTQYF
DNA: TGTGCCAGTAGTCCCTCGGCGGGAGCGAGAACAGATACGCAGTATTTT

D: -
size: -
V: TRBV5-1
J: TRBJ1-2
CDR3: CASSLDPAVYGYTF
DNA: TGCGCCAGCAGCTTGGATCCAGCCGTCTATGGCTACACCTTC

D: -
size: -
V: TRBV29-1
J: TRBJ2-7
CDR3: CSVRKGGYEQYF
DNA: TGCAGCGTCCGAAAGGGAGGCTACGAGCAGTACTTC

D: TRBD1
size: -
V: TRBV6-5
J: TRBJ1-2
CDR3: CASSYSGTGANYGYTF
DNA: TGTGCCAGCAGTTACTCGGGGACAGGAGCTAACTATGGCTACACCTTC

D: TRBD1
size: -
V: TRBV5-1
J: TRBJ1-2
CDR3: CASSLAGTGGGYTF
DNA: TGCGCCAGCAGCTTAGCCGGGACAGGGGGTGGCTACACCTTC

D: -
size: many
V: TRBV7-2
J: TRBJ1-4
CDR3: CASSSGHATEKLFF
DNA: TGTGCCAGCAGCTCGGGACACGCAACCGAAAAACTGTTTTTT

D: TRBD2
size: -
V: TRBV5-4
J: TRBJ2-3
CDR3: CASRPGLAGVDTQYF
DNA: TGTGCCAGCAGGCCGGGACTAGCGGGAGTTGATACGCAGTATTTT

D: -
size: few
V: TRBV28
J: TRBJ2-3
CDR3: CASSRRLGGADTQYF
DNA: TGTGCCAGCAGTCGCCGACTAGGAGGGGCAGATACGCAGTATTTT

D: -
size: -
V: TRBV6-5
J: TRBJ2-7
CDR3: CASSYPGNYEQYF
DNA: TGTGCCAGCAGTTACCCAGGGAACTACGAGCAGTACTTC

D: -
size: -
V: TRBV7-9
J: TRBJ1-3
CDR3: CASTTWEGPSGNTIYF
DNA: TGTGCCAGCACCACGTGGGAGGGACCCTCTGGAAACACCATATATTTT

D: -
size: few
V: TRBV27
J: TRBJ2-5
CDR3: CASSPLYQETQYF
DNA: TGTGCCAGCAGTCCGTTGTACCAAGAGACCCAGTACTTC

D: TRBD2
size: few
V: TRBV18
J: TRBJ2-7
CDR3: CASSPGGGENYEQYF
DNA: TGTGCCAGCTCACCGGGGGGAGGGGAGAACTACGAGCAGTACTTC

D: TRBD2
size: -
V: TRBV6-5
J: TRBJ2-1
CDR3: CASSLRGGDEQFF
DNA: TGTGCCAGCAGTCTGCGGGGGGGCGATGAGCAGTTCTTC

D: TRBD1
size: -
V: TRBV7-6
J: TRBJ2-7
CDR3: CASSYRGEQYF
DNA: TGTGCCAGCAGCTACAGGGGCGAGCAGTACTTC

D: -
size: -
V: TRBV10-3
J: TRBJ2-1
CDR3: CAISEGSRASSYNEQFF
DNA: TGTGCCATCAGTGAAGGTTCGCGGGCAAGCTCCTACAATGAGCAGTTCTTC

D: -
size: -
V: TRBV5-1
J: TRBJ2-1
CDR3: CASSLALNAGSSYNEQFF
DNA: TGCGCCAGCAGCTTGGCCTTGAACGCGGGGTCATCCTACAATGAGCAGTTCTTC

D: -
size: -
V: TRBV7-2
J: TRBJ2-7
CDR3: CASRREGEQYF
DNA: TGTGCCAGCAGAAGAGAGGGCGAGCAGTACTTC